Shown below are 30 T cell receptor beta chains from a single sample sequenced in a study of shared clonotypes between healthy human individuals. Profiled with immunoSEQ multiplex PCR; TCRdb holds only in-frame clones, not every one. The table includes about 1.1 million clones, around 78% detected once. Sequenced input: memory CD4+ T cells from PBMCs. Subset denoted: CD45RA-negative fraction. These TCRs come from a man aged 18-30 years in good health. Some clones in this sample may be carry-over from other donors' samples.

The chain uses TRBV7-3 and TRBJ2-2; D assignment may be TRBD1 or TRBD2 (5 bases each). Germline V gene lookup returns CDR1 SGHTA and CDR2 FQGTGA. CDR3 length: 15 residues. V lost 5 bases, J lost 1 base, and 11 bases lay in between. In nucleotides, the CDR3 is TGTGCCAGCAGCAGGGACGGGGTGAACACCGGGGAGCTGTTTTTT. This encodes CASSRDGVNTGELFF.

The rearrangement links TRBV18 to TRBJ2-1, with 8 bases identical to TRBD1. CDR3 length: 12 residues. V was pared by 3 bases and J by 15 bases, with 7 bases of the junction left unmatched. CDR1 KGHSH and CDR2 LQKENI come from the germline V gene. CDR3 amino acids: CASSPQDREVFF. The CDR3 DNA reads as TGTGCCAGCTCACCCCAGGACAGGGAGGTGTTCTTC.

The chain carries TRBV4-3 and TRBJ2-6; D is unclear. Between the trimmed V and J ends, which lost 0 bases and 2 bases, there was a span of 14 bases. Germline CDR1 LGHNA, CDR2 YSLEER. The CDR3 runs 18 residues. CDR3 protein: CASSQDRGGITGANVLTF. CDR3 in DNA: TGCGCCAGCAGCCAAGATCGAGGTGGGATCACTGGGGCCAACGTCCTGACTTTC.

The chain joins TRBV4-1 to TRBJ2-6; no reliable D call. The germline V gene has CDR1 MGHRA and CDR2 YSYEKL. V lost 0 bases to trimming and J lost 0 bases, with 9 bases between them. The CDR3 loop spans 17 amino acids. CDR3 in amino acids: CASSQDPHSSGANVLTF. The CDR3 coding sequence is TGCGCCAGCAGCCAAGATCCACACAGCTCTGGGGCCAACGTCCTGACTTTC.

The chain carries TRBV7-6 and TRBJ2-5, with D uncertain. There are 13 residues in the CDR3. Germline CDR1 and CDR2: SGHVS and FNYEAQ. The ends were cut back, 1 base at V and 4 bases at J, with 7 bases in the middle. The CDR3 spells CASSLDARETQYF. Here the CDR3 DNA reads TGTGCCAGCAGCTTAGACGCCCGAGAGACCCAGTACTTC.

This clone rates as medium-sized. Other DNA sequences in this sample translate to the same CDR3. The chain carries TRBV9 and TRBJ1-2; D is possibly TRBD1 (5 bases). Germline loops: CDR1 SGDLS, CDR2 YYNGEE. Trimming took off 4 bases at V and 7 bases at J, with 17 bases between the two ends. This CDR3 is 14 amino acids long. CDR3 amino acids: CASSPPQGRTGYTF. As DNA, the CDR3 is TGTGCCAGCAGCCCTCCTCAGGGAAGAACTGGCTACACCTTC.

The sample holds a few counts of this clone. This chain's CDR3 is CASSPIAVQGLEDTQYF. In nucleotides, the CDR3 is TGTGCCAGCTCACCAATCGCGGTGCAAGGGCTCGAAGATACGCAGTATTTT. The V and J genes are TRBV18 and TRBJ2-3; D unclear. The V gene's germline CDR1 is KGHSH and CDR2 LQKENI. With 2 bases removed from V and 5 bases from J, the gap between germline ends came to 20 bases. The CDR3 spans 17 residues.

The chain joins TRBV18 to TRBJ1-1, with D perhaps TRBD1 (5 bases). The CDR3 is 15 amino acids. Germline assignment: CDR1 KGHSH and CDR2 LQKENI. V was clipped by 1 base and J by 3 bases, with 12 bases between them. This chain's CDR3 is CASSPRGDGYTEAFF. The DNA of the CDR3 is TGTGCCAGCTCACCACGCGGGGACGGCTACACTGAAGCTTTCTTT.

V is TRBV4-3 and J is TRBJ2-5, with D uncertain. Germline V gives CDR1 LGHNA, CDR2 YSLEER. CDR3 length equals 12 residues. Trimming stripped 0 bases from V and 5 bases from J, with 4 bases between. The CDR3 reads CASSQDPETQYF. The CDR3 DNA sequence: TGCGCCAGCAGCCAAGATCCCGAGACCCAGTACTTC.

The chain uses TRBV28 and TRBJ2-7, with 8 bases identical to TRBD2. Germline lookup yields CDR1 MDHEN and CDR2 SYDVKM. J was trimmed by 0 bases and V by 5 bases; bases with no gene match: 6. The CDR3 is 15 residues long. The CDR3 region has the DNA TGTGCCAGCAGTCGGGGGGGGGCGAACTCCTACGAGCAGTACTTC. Translated: CASSRGGANSYEQYF.

In its sample, this clone was seen once. The chain employs TRBV5-4 and TRBJ2-3; 7 nucleotides match TRBD2. Per germline, CDR1 SGHNT and CDR2 YYREEE (reference sequence). The CDR3 runs to 15 residues. V gave up 5 bases and J gave up 2 bases; unmatched junction bases: 8. The chain's CDR3 is CASSPGTIITDTQYF. The DNA for the CDR3 is TGTGCCAGCAGTCCCGGGACTATTATCACAGATACGCAGTATTTT.

The chain employs TRBV9 and TRBJ1-4; weak D call: TRBD1 (6 bases). V lost 2 bases, J lost 8 bases, and 10 bases lay in between. Germline loops: CDR1 SGDLS, CDR2 YYNGEE. CDR3 length: 13 residues. The CDR3 bases are TGTGCCAGCAGCGTGGGGGGGCAGGAAAAACTGTTTTTT. This gives the protein CASSVGGQEKLFF.

The CDR3 sequence: CASSPGHLETQYF. Written as DNA, the CDR3 is TGTGCCAGCTCACCGGGACATTTAGAGACCCAGTACTTC. This chain uses TRBV18 with TRBJ2-5, with a weak D call TRBD1 (6 bases). The CDR3 contains 13 residues. V was clipped by 3 bases and J by 4 bases, with 9 bases between them. The germline CDR1 and CDR2 sequences are KGHSH and LQKENI.

This sequence joins TRBV4-2 and TRBJ2-3; no firm D call. Between the trimmed V and J ends, which lost 1 base and 4 bases, there was a span of 3 bases. This CDR3 is built from 12 residues. From germline, CDR1 is LGHNA and CDR2 YNFKEQ. As DNA, the CDR3 is TGTGCCAGCAGCCAAGTTTCAGATACGCAGTATTTT. This translates into CASSQVSDTQYF.

J is TRBJ1-4 and V is TRBV5-4; the D is unclear. Trimming cost V 0 bases and J 5 bases, with 5 bases left between them. Looked up from germline, CDR1 is SGHNT and CDR2 is YYREEE (reference sequence). The CDR3 is 13 amino acids. CDR3 sequence: CASSLGSNEKLFF. The CDR3, as DNA: TGTGCCAGCAGCTTGGGTAGCAATGAAAAACTGTTTTTT.

The count of this clone is one. Just one base apart from a much larger clone, this may be a read error. This rearrangement joins TRBV28 to TRBJ2-5, with D uncertain. The end of the DNA aligns better with TRBJ2-7, so the J call may be wrong. CDR1 is MDHEN, CDR2 SYDVKM, per germline. The CDR3 runs 12 residues. The CDR3 sequence is CASSLGGYEQYF. In nucleotides, the CDR3 is TGTGCCAGCAGTTTGGGCGGCTACGAGCAGTACTTC.

The J gene is TRBJ2-7, the V gene TRBV7-6; the D is unclear. V lost 5 bases, J lost 7 bases, and 24 bases lay in between. Germline values: CDR1 SGHVS, CDR2 FNYEAQ. This CDR3 has 16 amino acids. CDR3 loop: CASSPRRQALTLEQYF. DNA for the CDR3: TGTGCCAGCAGCCCTCGACGGCAGGCTTTGACGTTAGAGCAGTACTTC.

The sample holds one count of this clone. This chain links TRBV28 with TRBJ1-2; TRBD1 matches 12 bases. With V trimmed by 4 bases and J by 3 bases, 18 bases remained unmatched. The V gene's germline CDR1 is MDHEN and CDR2 SYDVKM. CDR3 size: 20 residues. CDR3 in DNA: TGTGCCAGCAGTTCCTCAAACCGGGACAGGGGGCCTCACCCCCACTATGGCTACACCTTC. Its protein product is CASSSSNRDRGPHPHYGYTF.

Of note for this clone: This sample also contains other DNA sequences that code for the same CDR3. The rearrangement links TRBV18 to TRBJ1-2; 9 bases align to TRBD1. The CDR3 covers 14 residues. Germline CDR1 and CDR2: KGHSH and LQKENI. The V gene end was trimmed by 6 bases and the J gene end by 2 bases; junction bases not matched to a gene: 4. The CDR3 here is CASSPGQGNYGYTF. Written as DNA, the CDR3 is TGTGCCAGCTCGCCTGGACAGGGGAACTATGGCTACACCTTC.

This chain connects TRBV20-1 to TRBJ1-1; unclear D gene. The germline V gene encodes CDR1 DFQATT and CDR2 SNEGSKA (reference sequence). The CDR3 runs to 11 residues. The V end was cut by 5 bases, the J end by 6 bases, with 10 bases between. The CDR3 loop is CSAPLGSEAFF. The DNA for the CDR3 is TGCAGTGCTCCATTGGGTTCTGAAGCTTTCTTT.

The rearrangement uses TRBV30 and TRBJ2-3; 9 bases map to TRBD1. Germline V gives CDR1 GTSNPN, CDR2 SVGIG (reference sequence). J lost 0 bases, V lost 5 bases, and 0 bases had no gene match. CDR3 size: 13 residues. The CDR3 DNA sequence: TGTGCCTGGGGGACAGGGAGCACAGATACGCAGTATTTT. It encodes CAWGTGSTDTQYF.

With regard to this clone: The sample has other DNA sequences that encode this CDR3 too. The chain couples TRBV10-3 to TRBJ1-1; tentatively, D is TRBD1 (5 bases). Between the trimmed V and J ends, which lost 6 bases and 0 bases, there was a span of 8 bases. The germline CDR1 and CDR2 sequences are ENHRY and SYGVKD. This CDR3 comprises 13 residues. CDR3 DNA sequence: TGTGCCATCAGGCAGGGCCTGAACACTGAAGCTTTCTTT. It specifies CAIRQGLNTEAFF.

Concerning this clone itself: A much bigger clone sits one base away, suggesting this may be a read error. Other DNA sequences in this sample translate to the same CDR3. The chain couples TRBV7-2 to TRBJ2-7; D is undetermined. CDR3 length equals 13 residues. The germline V gene encodes CDR1 SGHTA and CDR2 FQGNSA. V lost 5 bases to trimming and J lost 2 bases, with 10 bases between them. The CDR3 is CASSVRGAYEQYF. DNA for the CDR3: TGTGCCAGCAGCGTTAGAGGCGCCTACGAGCAGTACTTC.

J is TRBJ2-1 and V is TRBV5-1; D uncertain. Germline V gene lookup returns CDR1 SGHRS and CDR2 YFSETQ. This CDR3 is 13 amino acids long. V was cut by 7 bases and J by 10 bases, with 18 bases left in between. CDR3 bases: TGCGCCAGCGCTATGGTCTCCCGGTGGGAGCAGTTCTTC. Its translation is CASAMVSRWEQFF.

This clone was counted a single time. The sample contains more than one DNA sequence encoding this CDR3. V gene TRBV7-3 combines with J gene TRBJ2-7; D may match TRBD1 or TRBD2 (6 bases each). The germline gives CDR1 SGHTA, CDR2 FQGTGA. The CDR3 has 13 amino acids. The germline V and J ends were trimmed by 2 bases and 7 bases, with 12 bases remaining between them. The CDR3 here is CASSLVTGREQYF. The DNA of the CDR3 is TGTGCCAGCAGCTTAGTTACAGGGAGGGAGCAGTACTTC.

This chain joins TRBV7-2 and TRBJ1-2; 7 bases match TRBD1. Germline CDR1 is SGHTA and CDR2 is FQGNSA. This CDR3 spans 14 amino acids. J gave up 4 bases and V 3 bases, and 5 bases lay outside the gene matches. The CDR3 region has the DNA TGTGCCAGCAGCTTGAACAGGGGAACCTATGGCTACACCTTC. It is translated as CASSLNRGTYGYTF.

V and J are TRBV7-8 and TRBJ2-6; tentatively, D is TRBD2 (5 bases). This CDR3 is built from 16 residues. The V end lost 1 base, the J end lost 2 bases, and 9 bases lay between the germline ends. Germline loops: CDR1 SGHVS, CDR2 FQNEAQ. The CDR3: CASSLDRGPGANVLTF. The CDR3 coding sequence is TGTGCCAGCAGCTTAGATCGGGGTCCTGGGGCCAACGTCCTGACTTTC.

CDR3 sequence: CASALAASTDTQYF. The CDR3, as DNA: TGTGCCAGCGCCTTGGCAGCTAGCACAGATACGCAGTATTTT. The rearrangement joins TRBV6-1 to TRBJ2-3; no definite D call. There are 14 residues in the CDR3. CDR1 and CDR2 (germline): MNHNS, SASEGT. The V and J ends lost 8 bases and 0 bases respectively, with 12 bases between them.

DNA of the CDR3: TGTGCCAGCAGTTTTGGGGGGCCGAACACCGGGGAGCTGTTTTTT. The encoded protein is CASSFGGPNTGELFF. The chain joins TRBV28 to TRBJ2-2; D tentatively fits TRBD1 or TRBD2 (6 bases each). V was cut by 3 bases and J by 0 bases, with 8 bases left in between. The CDR3 is made up of 15 amino acids. Germline V lookup: CDR1 MDHEN, CDR2 SYDVKM.

The chain has TRBV5-4 and TRBJ2-5; TRBD2 matches 8 bases. The CDR3 is 16 residues long. Trimming at V came to 3 bases and at J to 5 bases, leaving 12 bases not matched to a gene. Per germline, CDR1 SGHNT and CDR2 YYREEE (reference sequence). The CDR3 sequence: CASSSPQRESAETQYF. The CDR3 DNA is TGTGCCAGCAGCTCGCCCCAGCGGGAGTCCGCCGAGACCCAGTACTTC.